This entry lists 18 T cell receptor beta chains sequenced from one sample in a study of beta chain features in type 1 diabetes. Of the isolated RNA, all was reverse transcribed, and so the sequenced material was expressed TCRB transcripts. Clones were read by immunoSEQ multiplex PCR, and TCRdb kept only the in-frame ones, dropping some. The table lists hundreds of thousands of clones, roughly 13% of them singletons. Material for sequencing was naive CD4+ T cells from blood. These receptors all stem from a woman aged 40 to 50 in good health.

This clone was seen only a few times. V usage is TRBV25-1 and J usage is TRBJ2-1; D possibly corresponds to TRBD2 (6 bases). The CDR3 totals 16 residues. Germline CDR1 and CDR2: MGHDK and SYGVNS. Trimming shortened V by 2 bases and J by 0 bases, and 11 bases separated the two germline ends. CDR3 amino acids: CASSETGLLSYNEQFF. CDR3 bases: TGTGCCAGCAGTGAAACAGGACTACTCTCCTACAATGAGCAGTTCTTC.

This clone was found a few times. The rearrangement uses TRBV11-2 and TRBJ1-2; D is uncertain. Trimming left V 5 bases short and J 4 bases short, with 17 bases between. CDR1 is SGHAT, CDR2 FQNNGV, per germline. The CDR3 loop spans 15 amino acids. In DNA form, the CDR3 reads TGTGCCAGCAGCCCAACGGAGCGCCGGCGCTATGGCTACACCTTC. Residues: CASSPTERRRYGYTF.

The chain uses TRBV19 and TRBJ2-7; TRBD1 agrees at 10 bases. The CDR3 extends over 15 amino acids. The junction had 3 bases not matched to a gene; V was cut back by 3 bases and J by 1 base. The germline CDR1 and CDR2 sequences are LNHDA and SQIVND (reference sequence). As DNA, the CDR3 is TGTGCCAGTAGTATGGGGGACAGGGGTTCCTACGAGCAGTACTTC. Translation: CASSMGDRGSYEQYF.

The V gene is TRBV4-1, the J gene TRBJ2-7; TRBD2 is a possible D gene (7 bases). CDR3 length: 17 amino acids. Looked up from germline, CDR1 is MGHRA and CDR2 is YSYEKL. V lost 0 bases, J lost 2 bases, and 17 bases lay in between. CDR3 nucleotide sequence: TGCGCCAGCAGCCAAGACCCCCGGGGGGCAGAGCCCTACGAGCAGTACTTC. Translated: CASSQDPRGAEPYEQYF.

This clone was counted a few times. This chain connects TRBV19 to TRBJ2-7, with 7 bases lining up with TRBD1. The trim removed 2 bases at V and 6 bases at J, leaving 7 bases unmatched. This CDR3 is 14 amino acids long. Germline V gene sequence: CDR1 LNHDA, CDR2 SQIVND (reference sequence). As DNA, the CDR3 is TGTGCCAGTAGTATAAGACAGGGCGTCTCCGAGCAGTACTTC. It yields the protein CASSIRQGVSEQYF. The entire variable domain, with the rest obtained from reference TRBV19 and TRBJ2-7, is as follows: DGGITQSPKYLFRKEGQNVTLSCEQNLNHDAMYWYRQDPGQGLRLIYYSQIVNDFQKGDIAEGYSVSREKKESFPLTVTSAQKNPTAFYLCASSIRQGVSEQYFGPGTRLTVT.

The V and J genes are TRBV7-8 and TRBJ2-3; the D is unclear. Trimming cost V 4 bases and J 0 bases, with 8 bases left between them. Germline V gene data show CDR1 as SGHVS and CDR2 as FQNEAQ. CDR3 size: 14 residues. The CDR3 sequence is CASSSGLSTDTQYF. Here the CDR3 DNA reads TGTGCCAGCAGCTCCGGTTTAAGCACAGATACGCAGTATTTT.

In DNA form, the CDR3 reads TGCGCCAGCAGCCAAGAGACACAGGGAGCTAATTCACCCCTCCACTTT. This sequence encodes CASSQETQGANSPLHF. The rearrangement uses TRBV4-3 and TRBJ1-6; weak D call: TRBD1 (6 bases). V was clipped by 0 bases and J by 6 bases, with 12 bases between them. This CDR3 is built from 16 residues. From germline, CDR1 is LGHNA and CDR2 YSLEER.

This clone turned up a few times. V gene TRBV6-8 combines with J gene TRBJ2-1; 8 bases agree with TRBD2. This CDR3 has 14 residues. Germline V gene data show CDR1 as MNHGY and CDR2 as SAAAGT. V trimming: 8 bases; J trimming: 6 bases; junction bases outside the gene matches: 9. The CDR3 sequence: CASSPGLVGNEQFF. The CDR3 coding sequence is TGTGCCAGCTCGCCGGGACTAGTCGGCAATGAGCAGTTCTTC.

This clone was seen a handful of times. The rearrangement joins TRBV11-2 to TRBJ2-7, with TRBD1 matching 11 bases. Per the germline V gene, CDR1 is SGHAT and CDR2 is FQNNGV. The junction had 5 bases not matched to a gene; V was cut back by 6 bases and J by 7 bases. The CDR3 contains 13 residues. CDR3: CASSRDRGVEQYF. CDR3 bases: TGTGCCAGCAGTCGGGACAGGGGGGTTGAGCAGTACTTC.

This clone has a single count. The chain uses TRBV19 and TRBJ2-2; the D gene is possibly TRBD2 (5 bases). The CDR3 length is 15 residues. The germline V gene encodes CDR1 LNHDA and CDR2 SQIVND (reference sequence). The germline V and J ends were trimmed by 4 bases and 4 bases, with 13 bases remaining between them. The DNA for the CDR3 is TGTGCCAGTAGTAGAACGGGGTTTCCCACCGGGGAGCTGTTTTTT. Encoded protein: CASSRTGFPTGELFF.

The chain combines TRBV15 with TRBJ1-2; unclear D gene. Germline V lookup: CDR1 LNHNV, CDR2 YYDKDF (reference sequence). V was pared by 5 bases and J by 6 bases, with 7 bases between. The CDR3 is 11 residues long. The CDR3 loop is CATSEGDGYTF. CDR3 DNA: TGTGCCACCAGCGAGGGTGATGGCTACACCTTC.

This clone appeared a few times. The chain links TRBV5-1 to TRBJ2-4, with D perhaps matching TRBD2 (6 bases). There are 16 residues in the CDR3. Deletions cut 1 base from V and 4 bases from J, with 15 bases between. Germline loops: CDR1 SGHRS, CDR2 YFSETQ. CDR3 residues: CASSLLGAAGKNIQYF. CDR3 sequence (DNA): TGCGCCAGCAGCTTGCTAGGGGCGGCGGGAAAAAACATTCAGTACTTC.

This clone was detected a few times. This sequence joins TRBV10-3 and TRBJ2-7; 7 positions agree with TRBD1. The CDR3 runs 13 residues. CDR1 is ENHRY and CDR2 is SYGVKD in the germline V gene. V trimming: 3 bases; J trimming: 4 bases; junction bases outside the gene matches: 3. CDR3 coding DNA: TGTGCCATCAGTGAAAGGGACAGATACGAGCAGTACTTC. It specifies CAISERDRYEQYF.

The genes are TRBV29-1 and TRBJ1-2, with 11 bases aligning to TRBD1. The CDR3 runs to 13 residues. Germline lookup yields CDR1 SQVTM and CDR2 ANQGSEA. Trimming cost V 6 bases and J 6 bases; bases outside gene matches: 6. The CDR3 sequence: CSVARDRGDGYTF. The CDR3 DNA is TGCAGCGTCGCCCGGGACAGGGGGGATGGCTACACCTTC.

The rearrangement joins TRBV6-5 to TRBJ2-1, with D perhaps assigned TRBD1 or TRBD2 (6 bases each). Germline CDR1 is MNHEY and CDR2 is SVGAGI. V was clipped by 4 bases and J by 6 bases, with 16 bases between them. The CDR3 has 15 amino acids. CDR3 in amino acids: CASSFSGAPLNEQFF. CDR3 bases: TGTGCCAGCAGTTTCTCGGGGGCCCCCCTCAATGAGCAGTTCTTC.

This clone has only a few counts. The V and J genes are TRBV6-6 and TRBJ2-7, with 9 bases identical to TRBD1. V dropped 6 bases and J dropped 1; count of bases not matched to a gene: 4. The CDR3 sequence is 14 residues long. Germline CDR1 and CDR2: MNHNY and SVGAGI (reference sequence). Here the CDR3 DNA reads TGTGCCAGCAGCCCGGGACAGGGATCCTACGAGCAGTACTTC. Protein sequence: CASSPGQGSYEQYF.

The chain has TRBV5-4 and TRBJ1-2; 7 nucleotides agree with TRBD1. With 5 bases clipped from V and 0 bases from J, the junction kept 4 bases outside the gene matches. Germline V lookup: CDR1 SGHNT, CDR2 YYREEE (reference sequence). The CDR3 is 14 amino acids. The CDR3: CASSIQGANYGYTF. The CDR3 DNA reads TGTGCCAGCAGTATCCAGGGGGCTAACTATGGCTACACCTTC. Full variable domain (remainder filled in from reference TRBV5-4 and TRBJ1-2): ETGVTQSPTHLIKTRGQQVTLRCSSQSGHNTVSWYQQALGQGPQFIFQYYREEENGRGNFPPRFSGLQFPNYSSELNVNALELDDSALYLCASSIQGANYGYTFGSGTRLTVV.

This clone has more than one count but fewer than ten. The J gene is TRBJ1-4, the V gene TRBV7-8, with 8 bases matching TRBD1. J gave up 7 bases and V 5 bases, and 9 bases lay outside the gene matches. From germline, CDR1 is SGHVS and CDR2 FQNEAQ. This CDR3 spans 15 amino acids. CDR3 region: CASSGFRGQGEKLFF. CDR3 DNA: TGTGCCAGCAGCGGATTCAGGGGGCAGGGTGAAAAACTGTTTTTT.